These 15 T cell receptor beta chains share one sample of origin, sequenced in a study of cytomegalovirus exposure and HLA in healthy donors. Repertoires were generated with immunoSEQ multiplex PCR, while TCRdb's copy carries only in-frame clones and drops some. The data hold 55,000 to 65,000 clones, with 90% observed a single time. Sequencing was carried out using PBMCs. All receptors derive from a man aged 18 to 29 in good health and CMV-seronegative.

V is TRBV25-1 and J is TRBJ2-5; 10 positions match TRBD1. This CDR3 spans 15 amino acids. Germline CDR1 is MGHDK and CDR2 is SYGVNS. V lost 3 bases and J lost 3; bases outside the gene matches: 4. The chain's CDR3 is CASSEPGTGEETQYF. CDR3 DNA sequence: TGTGCCAGCAGTGAGCCCGGGACAGGGGAAGAGACCCAGTACTTC.

This sequence joins TRBV5-1 and TRBJ1-5; D may be TRBD1 (5 bases). The CDR3 has 16 residues. Germline assignment: CDR1 SGHRS and CDR2 YFSETQ. Trimming cost V 3 bases and J 1 base, with 14 bases left between them. CDR3 sequence: CASSSYGTDSNQPQHF. CDR3 coding DNA: TGCGCCAGCAGCTCCTACGGGACTGACAGCAATCAGCCCCAGCATTTT.

This clone was counted a single time. One end of the junction does not line up with germline, which may come from a read error. The gene calls are TRBV28 and TRBJ1-2; tentative D call: TRBD1 (5 bases). The CDR3 loop spans 18 amino acids. The germline V gene encodes CDR1 MDHEN and CDR2 SYDVKM. The CDR3: CASSQPGIPKEGNSGYTF. For the CDR3, the DNA is TGTGCCAGCAGTCAACCCGGGATTCCCAAGGAGGGGAACTCTGGCTACACCTTC.

The rearrangement joins TRBV6-6 to TRBJ2-5; 9 bases are a match to TRBD1. V gave up 6 bases and J gave up 4 bases; unmatched junction bases: 9. This CDR3 is built from 15 residues. CDR1 is MNHNY, CDR2 SVGAGI, per germline (reference sequence). The CDR3 coding sequence is TGTGCCAGCAGCCGCGGACAGGGGAGTTCAGAGACCCAGTACTTC. It specifies CASSRGQGSSETQYF.

V usage is TRBV6-5 and J usage is TRBJ1-2, with D maybe TRBD1 (5 bases). V lost 5 bases and J 4 bases, leaving 14 bases between the germline ends. In germline, CDR1 is MNHEY, CDR2 SVGAGI. The CDR3 totals 14 residues. Written as DNA, the CDR3 is TGTGCCAGCAGTAGGTACCAGGGCTCCTATGGCTACACCTTC. Its translation is CASSRYQGSYGYTF.

The rearrangement links TRBV5-5 to TRBJ2-3, with 7 bases lining up with TRBD1. The CDR3 contains 13 residues. Germline CDR1 reads SGHKS; CDR2 reads YYEKEE (reference sequence). Trimming took 4 bases from V and 6 from J; bases not matched to a gene: 5. The DNA for the CDR3 is TGTGCCAGCAGCCCGACAGGGTCGGATACGCAGTATTTT. Protein product: CASSPTGSDTQYF.

The chain combines TRBV28 with TRBJ2-7, with a tentative D call TRBD1 (5 bases). Trimming removed 9 bases from V and 2 bases from J, with 17 bases in between. Germline assignment: CDR1 MDHEN and CDR2 SYDVKM. There are 14 residues in the CDR3. The CDR3 is CASRRTGTPYEQYF. For the CDR3, the DNA is TGTGCCAGTAGGCGCACAGGAACCCCCTACGAGCAGTACTTC. The full variable domain, in which reference TRBV28 and TRBJ2-7 provide the parts outside the CDR3, is DVKVTQSSRYLVKRTGEKVFLECVQDMDHENMFWYRQDPGLGLRLIYFSYDVKMKEKGDIPEGYSVSREKKERFSLILESASTNQTSMYLCASRRTGTPYEQYFGPGTRLTVT.

V is TRBV5-1 and J is TRBJ2-3, with 11 bases identical to TRBD2. This CDR3 is 16 amino acids long. The junction had 4 bases not matched to a gene; V was cut back by 1 base and J by 3 bases. Germline values: CDR1 SGHRS, CDR2 YFSETQ. This CDR3 reads CASSLSASGRTDTQYF. The CDR3 DNA reads as TGCGCCAGCAGCTTGTCGGCTAGCGGGAGGACAGATACGCAGTATTTT.

The rearrangement links TRBV6-4 to TRBJ2-2, with TRBD2 identical over 7 bases. CDR3 length: 16 residues. V shed 2 bases and J 6 bases; nucleotides not matched to a gene: 9. Germline V lookup: CDR1 MRHNA, CDR2 SNTAGT. CDR3 in amino acids: CASSDDAGVGAGELFF. The CDR3 DNA follows: TGTGCCAGCAGTGACGATGCGGGAGTGGGTGCCGGGGAGCTGTTTTTT.

This chain joins TRBV18 and TRBJ1-1, with D possibly TRBD1 on 6 matching bases. Germline V gene sequence: CDR1 KGHSH, CDR2 LQKENI. This CDR3 has 13 residues. The V end lost 8 bases, the J end lost 2 bases, and 12 bases lay between the germline ends. CDR3 region: CASRTDANTEAFF. The DNA for the CDR3 is TGTGCCAGCCGGACAGACGCTAACACTGAAGCTTTCTTT.

The chain has TRBV6-5 and TRBJ2-7; 8 bases fit TRBD2. This CDR3 is built from 15 residues. Germline values: CDR1 MNHEY, CDR2 SVGAGI. J was trimmed by 2 bases and V by 2 bases; bases with no gene match: 5. The DNA of the CDR3 is TGTGCCAGCAGTTACGGGGCGGGGGGAACCTACGAGCAGTACTTC. It specifies CASSYGAGGTYEQYF.

Only a few counts were recorded for this clone. The chain employs TRBV7-8 and TRBJ2-5, with TRBD1 identical over 8 bases. From germline, CDR1 is SGHVS and CDR2 FQNEAQ. The V and J ends lost 4 bases and 7 bases, in that order; junction bases with no gene match: 11. The CDR3 covers 15 residues. As DNA, the CDR3 is TGTGCCAGCAGCTACGACGGACAGGGCTTGGGGACCCAGTACTTC. Translation: CASSYDGQGLGTQYF.

The chain couples TRBV28 to TRBJ2-1; D is unclear. The CDR3 extends over 13 amino acids. The germline V gene encodes CDR1 MDHEN and CDR2 SYDVKM. Trimming removed 7 bases at V and 3 bases at J, with 10 bases between. This CDR3 reads CASNIRDYNEQFF. CDR3 nucleotide sequence: TGTGCCAGCAATATAAGAGACTACAATGAGCAGTTCTTC.

The V call is TRBV28, the J call TRBJ2-7; TRBD1 matches 9 bases. The J segment lost 2 bases and the V segment lost 3 bases, leaving 5 bases of the junction unmatched. The CDR3 extends over 15 amino acids. The germline CDR1 and CDR2 sequences are MDHEN and SYDVKM. CDR3 sequence (DNA): TGTGCCAGCAGTTTGGGGGGACAGGGACCCTACGAGCAGTACTTC. It encodes CASSLGGQGPYEQYF.

V usage is TRBV6-6 and J usage is TRBJ1-5; 7 bases agree with TRBD1. V dropped 2 bases and J dropped 0; count of bases not matched to a gene: 4. Germline lookup yields CDR1 MNHNY and CDR2 SVGAGI (reference sequence). The CDR3 covers 16 residues. CDR3: CASSYADRVSNQPQHF. The CDR3 coding sequence is TGTGCCAGCAGTTACGCCGACAGGGTTAGCAATCAGCCCCAGCATTTT.